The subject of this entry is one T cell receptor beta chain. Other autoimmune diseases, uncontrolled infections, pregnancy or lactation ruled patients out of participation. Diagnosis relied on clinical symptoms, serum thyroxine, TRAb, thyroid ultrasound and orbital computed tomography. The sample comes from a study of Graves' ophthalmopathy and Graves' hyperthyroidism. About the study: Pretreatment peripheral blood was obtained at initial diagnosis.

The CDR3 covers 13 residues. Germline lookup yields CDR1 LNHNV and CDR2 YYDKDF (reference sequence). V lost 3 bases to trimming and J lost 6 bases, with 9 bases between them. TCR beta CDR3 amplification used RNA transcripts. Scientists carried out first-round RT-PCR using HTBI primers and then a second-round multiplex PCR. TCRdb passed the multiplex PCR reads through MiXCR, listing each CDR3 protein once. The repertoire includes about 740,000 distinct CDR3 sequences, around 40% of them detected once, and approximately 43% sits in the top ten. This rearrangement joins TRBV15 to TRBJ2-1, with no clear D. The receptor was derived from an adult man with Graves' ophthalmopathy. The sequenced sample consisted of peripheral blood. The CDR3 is CATSSRAINEQFF. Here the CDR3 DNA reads TGTGCCACCAGCAGTCGCGCCATCAATGAGCAGTTCTTC.